These 19 T cell receptor beta chains were all obtained from the same sample, sequenced in a study of vaccination and CD4 T cells after COVID-19. TCRdb re-analysed the PCR reads in MiXCR, keeping a single row per CDR3 protein. The repertoire has 25,000 or so distinct CDR3 sequences, 51% of them found once; the top ten carry about 1%. The specimen comprised CD4+ T cells from blood, sampled before SARS-CoV-2 vaccination. Source of these receptors: a human donor who had recovered from COVID-19.

The chain has TRBV4-1 and TRBJ2-7; D may match TRBD1 or TRBD2 (5 bases each). Germline V gives CDR1 MGHRA, CDR2 YSYEKL. CDR3 length: 15 residues. Deletions cut 1 base from V and 2 bases from J, with 12 bases between. The CDR3 nucleotides are TGCGCCAGCAGCCAAGCCGGGACGGCGGCCTACGAGCAGTACTTC. Encoded protein: CASSQAGTAAYEQYF.

In nucleotides, the CDR3 is TGCAGCGTCGCCCAGACTAGCGTAAACACCGGGGAGCTGTTTTTT. Translating it yields CSVAQTSVNTGELFF. The chain couples TRBV29-1 to TRBJ2-2, with 8 bases identical to TRBD2. This CDR3 has 15 amino acids. The trim removed 6 bases at V and 2 bases at J, leaving 8 bases unmatched. CDR1 and CDR2 (germline): SQVTM, ANQGSEA.

This chain uses TRBV7-9 with TRBJ1-4; 8 bases map to TRBD1. This CDR3 has 13 residues. Germline trimming cut 4 bases from V and 8 bases from J; bases unmatched to any gene: 3. Germline CDR1 is SEHNR and CDR2 is FQNEAQ (reference sequence). The CDR3 here is CASSYTGGEKLFF. The CDR3 region has the DNA TGTGCCAGCAGCTATACAGGGGGGGAAAAACTGTTTTTT.

CDR3 residues: CASSQALLGNQPQHF. The DNA for the CDR3 is TGTGCCAGCAGCCAAGCACTACTTGGCAATCAGCCCCAGCATTTT. The rearrangement joins TRBV4-2 to TRBJ1-5; no definite D call. Germline V gene sequence: CDR1 LGHNA, CDR2 YNFKEQ. This CDR3 region has 15 residues. V dropped 1 base and J dropped 2 bases, with 9 bases sitting between them.

The rearrangement joins TRBV28 to TRBJ2-1; D perhaps matches TRBD1 (5 bases). With 5 bases removed from V and 5 bases from J, the gap between germline ends came to 13 bases. The CDR3 contains 14 residues. Germline-derived CDR1 and CDR2 are MDHEN and SYDVKM. DNA for the CDR3: TGTGCCAGCAGTGCCCCAGGGTACCACAATGAGCAGTTCTTC. Translation: CASSAPGYHNEQFF.

The V gene is TRBV12-3 or TRBV12-4, the J gene TRBJ2-1, with a tentative D call TRBD2 (6 bases). V lost 10 bases and J 9 bases, leaving 13 bases between the germline ends. The CDR3 is made up of 11 amino acids. The CDR3 DNA reads as TGTGCCACCCTGCGGGACTCTGAGCAGTTCTTC. Protein sequence: CATLRDSEQFF.

This chain connects TRBV19 to TRBJ2-3; D remains ambiguous. The CDR3 consists of 13 residues. V was cut by 6 bases and J by 7 bases, with 14 bases left in between. CDR1 and CDR2 (germline): LNHDA, SQIVND (reference sequence). The CDR3 nucleotides read TGTGCCAGTAGCATTGAAAGGACCAATACGCAGTATTTT. This gives the protein CASSIERTNTQYF.

J is TRBJ2-5 and V is TRBV11-1; 7 bases map to TRBD1. Germline V gene lookup returns CDR1 SGHAT and CDR2 FQDESV (reference sequence). The V and J ends lost 5 bases and 1 base, in that order; junction bases with no gene match: 10. CDR3 length: 16 amino acids. The CDR3 is CASSHGRRDSQETQYF. Here the CDR3 DNA reads TGTGCCAGCAGCCATGGCCGCCGGGACAGCCAAGAGACCCAGTACTTC.

V usage is TRBV6-1 and J usage is TRBJ2-7, with a weak D call TRBD1 (5 bases). The V end was cut by 7 bases, the J end by 6 bases, with 13 bases between. The germline gives CDR1 MNHNS, CDR2 SASEGT. This CDR3 region has 12 residues. CDR3 bases: TGTGCCAGCAAAGGGGCAGTCCGCGAGCAGTACTTC. Amino acid sequence: CASKGAVREQYF.

CDR3 residues: CASSRKAGLLSSEQYF. CDR3 bases: TGTGCCAGCAGTCGCAAAGCCGGACTACTATCATCCGAGCAGTACTTC. The chain links TRBV6-1 to TRBJ2-7, with D possibly matching TRBD2 (6 bases). The germline gives CDR1 MNHNS, CDR2 SASEGT. The V end lost 5 bases, the J end lost 6 bases, and 23 bases lay between the germline ends. The CDR3 extends over 16 amino acids.

V gene TRBV18 combines with J gene TRBJ2-1, with a possible D match to TRBD2 (5 bases). From germline, CDR1 is KGHSH and CDR2 LQKENI. V dropped 6 bases and J dropped 1 base, with 13 bases sitting between them. This CDR3 has 15 amino acids. In DNA form, the CDR3 reads TGTGCCAGCTCTCCGGGGAGTAGATCCTACAATGAGCAGTTCTTC. It is translated as CASSPGSRSYNEQFF.

The chain joins TRBV7-9 to TRBJ2-5; TRBD1 matches at 8 bases. Germline trimming cut 3 bases from V and 5 bases from J; bases unmatched to any gene: 8. CDR1 and CDR2 (germline): SEHNR, FQNEAQ (reference sequence). The CDR3 is 15 residues long. The CDR3 DNA reads TGTGCCAGCAGCTTGGGACAGGAGGGTTTCGAGACCCAGTACTTC. It is translated as CASSLGQEGFETQYF.

For the CDR3, the DNA is TGTGCCAGCAGTCCCGGGACTAGCGGGAGTCAGTTCTTC. Residues: CASSPGTSGSQFF. This chain uses TRBV2 with TRBJ2-1; 14 bases line up with TRBD2. Germline V lookup: CDR1 SNHLY, CDR2 FYNNEI. The CDR3 covers 13 residues. After removal of 5 bases from V and 13 bases from J, the junction contained 4 bases not matched to a gene.

The chain combines TRBV5-1 with TRBJ2-2, with D perhaps matching TRBD2 (5 bases). The CDR3 totals 14 residues. Trimming pared 3 bases from V and 6 bases from J, leaving 12 bases between. Germline V gives CDR1 SGHRS, CDR2 YFSETQ. This CDR3 reads CASSWTGDSGELFF. CDR3 bases: TGCGCCAGCAGCTGGACTGGGGATTCCGGGGAGCTGTTTTTT.

This clonotype was picked up a small number of times. This chain links TRBV5-1 with TRBJ2-3; possibly TRBD2 for D (5 bases). The V end was cut by 4 bases, the J end by 1 base, with 10 bases between. Per germline, CDR1 SGHRS and CDR2 YFSETQ. This CDR3 contains 14 residues. The CDR3 sequence is CASSSSRGTDTQYF. The CDR3 nucleotides read TGCGCCAGCAGCAGCTCGCGGGGCACAGATACGCAGTATTTT.

CDR3 sequence: CASSLGGLAGGINEQFF. CDR3 bases: TGTGCCAGCAGCTTAGGCGGCTTAGCGGGAGGGATTAATGAGCAGTTCTTC. The chain is built from TRBV7-2 and TRBJ2-1, with TRBD2 identical over 11 bases. Per the germline V gene, CDR1 is SGHTA and CDR2 is FQGNSA. The CDR3 length is 17 residues. The ends lost 1 base at V and 7 bases at J; junction bases unmatched: 9.

This sequence joins TRBV19 and TRBJ1-6; a possible D gene is TRBD1 (5 bases). The CDR3 covers 14 residues. Deletions cut 3 bases from V and 9 bases from J, with 12 bases between. Germline loops: CDR1 LNHDA, CDR2 SQIVND (reference sequence). As DNA, the CDR3 is TGTGCCAGTAGTATCGGAGCAGGGCCTTCACCCCTCCACTTT. Its protein product is CASSIGAGPSPLHF.

The chain links TRBV7-9 to TRBJ1-3, with no clear D. V lost 8 bases, J lost 0 bases, and 8 bases lay in between. Germline loops: CDR1 SEHNR, CDR2 FQNEAQ (reference sequence). CDR3 length: 13 residues. CDR3 DNA: TGTGCCAGCTTCGGGGACTCTGGAAACACCATATATTTT. This translates into CASFGDSGNTIYF.

This chain joins TRBV20-1 and TRBJ2-7; D is perhaps TRBD2 (5 bases). Trimming shortened V by 6 bases and J by 1 base, and 10 bases separated the two germline ends. CDR1 is DFQATT, CDR2 SNEGSKA, per germline (reference sequence). This CDR3 comprises 12 residues. CDR3 sequence: CSAKLDSYEQYF. The CDR3 nucleotides read TGCAGTGCCAAACTAGATTCCTACGAGCAGTACTTC.